Here is one T cell receptor beta chain with its context. This sample is drawn from a study of identical twins. TCRdb redid the calling of the 5' RACE reads with MiXCR, one entry per CDR3 protein. The repertoire has about 240,000 distinct CDR3 sequences, roughly a tenth of them found once; the top ten carry approximately 11%. Material: memory T cells sorted from blood. The origin of this receptor is a man over 45 in good health.

DNA of the CDR3: TGTGCCACCAGCAGAGGACAGAGAGACTCCTACGAGCAGTACTTC. Amino acid sequence: CATSRGQRDSYEQYF. This sequence joins TRBV15 and TRBJ2-7; D possibly corresponds to TRBD1 (5 bases). The CDR3 length is 15 residues. Germline V gene data show CDR1 as LNHNV and CDR2 as YYDKDF (reference sequence). V was clipped by 1 base and J by 0 bases, with 10 bases between them. The variable domain in full, completed from reference TRBV15 and TRBJ2-7, reads DAMVIQNPRYQVTQFGKPVTLSCSQTLNHNVMYWYQQKSSQAPKLLFHYYDKDFNNEADTPDNFQSRRPNTSFCFLDIRSPGLGDTAMYLCATSRGQRDSYEQYFGPGTRLTVT.